The 28 T cell receptor beta chains listed next were all sequenced from one sample in a study of post-analysis software for immune sequencing data (dated by TCRdb to about 2015). Overall results and qualifications from the work: Several TRBV segments, including TRBV5-6, TRBV5-1 and TRBV20-1, were significantly more frequent in patients than controls.

The library relied on PCR. TCRdb lists the instrument as Illumina HiSeq 2500. To reduce PCR and sequencing biases, unique molecular identifiers were incorporated into the TCR beta cDNA libraries. TCRdb reworked the public reads: Q25 trimming with fastp, MiXCR clone assembly, productive beta chains retained. CDR3 protein duplicates are merged, each entry listing the most common genes and DNA. Present in this sample are around 400,000 distinct CDR3 sequences, roughly 38% of which were seen just once. The leading ten clones occupy about 7.6% of the sample. Their cognate antigens are unknown. Sequenced material: blood. The source is a girl aged 2 to 9 with multiple sclerosis.

This clonotype has only a few counts. This rearrangement joins TRBV5-1 to TRBJ2-5, with 10 nucleotides matching TRBD2. Germline values: CDR1 SGHRS, CDR2 YFSETQ. The CDR3 covers 15 residues. V dropped 4 bases and J dropped 4; count of bases not matched to a gene: 7. The CDR3 loop is CASSPGLAVGETQYF. The CDR3 coding sequence is TGCGCCAGCAGCCCTGGACTAGCGGTGGGAGAGACCCAGTACTTC.

The chain carries TRBV12-3 or TRBV12-4 and TRBJ2-1; D gene ambiguous. Trimming took 1 base from V and 7 from J, leaving 11 bases between them. The CDR3 has 14 residues. The CDR3 DNA sequence: TGTGCCAGCAGTTTAGGGGGATTGCTTAATGAGCAGTTCTTC. Protein: CASSLGGLLNEQFF.

Points on this clonotype: A much larger clone differs by one base, so this may be a read error. The chain is built from TRBV5-1 and TRBJ2-7, with TRBD2 as a possible D gene (5 bases). The CDR3 is 14 residues long. V shed 5 bases and J shed 1 base, with 13 bases lying between them. CDR1 and CDR2 from the germline V gene are SGHRS and YFSETQ. CDR3 sequence reads: CASREALISYEQYF. The CDR3 region has the DNA TGCGCCAGCAGGGAGGCCCTCATTTCCTACGAGCAGTACTTC.

In its sample, this clonotype was seen a few times. V gene TRBV5-1 combines with J gene TRBJ1-4, with 7 bases fitting TRBD1. V shed 0 bases and J 7 bases; nucleotides not matched to a gene: 15. The CDR3 consists of 18 residues. Germline V gene sequence: CDR1 SGHRS, CDR2 YFSETQ. The CDR3 DNA sequence: TGCGCCAGCAGCTTGGCAAGGACAGGCGATAAAGCATTTGAAAAACTGTTTTTT. Protein sequence: CASSLARTGDKAFEKLFF.

The V call is TRBV7-9, the J call TRBJ1-2; no reliable D call. The CDR3 has 14 amino acids. With 5 bases removed from V and 4 bases from J, the gap between germline ends came to 14 bases. Germline values: CDR1 SEHNR, CDR2 FQNEAQ (reference sequence). CDR3 bases: TGTGCCAGCAGCATGTCCGCGGCCCTCTATGGCTACACCTTC. Translation gives CASSMSAALYGYTF.

The chain links TRBV18 to TRBJ2-7, with D possibly matching TRBD2 (5 bases). This CDR3 has 15 amino acids. Trimming removed 2 bases from V and 1 base from J, with 12 bases in between. CDR1 KGHSH and CDR2 LQKENI come from the germline V gene. CDR3 protein: CASSPRADVSYEQYF. CDR3 DNA sequence: TGTGCCAGCTCACCAAGAGCGGACGTATCCTACGAGCAGTACTTC.

The chain employs TRBV5-1 and TRBJ1-5; D remains unclear. The germline V gene has CDR1 SGHRS and CDR2 YFSETQ. CDR3 length equals 14 residues. V lost 0 bases and J 4 bases, leaving 8 bases between the germline ends. CDR3 in amino acids: CASSLESGNQPQHF. In DNA form, the CDR3 reads TGCGCCAGCAGCTTGGAGTCAGGAAATCAGCCCCAGCATTTT.

This clonotype was recorded once. The chain recombines TRBV10-3 with TRBJ1-5; 8 nucleotides line up with TRBD1. The CDR3 spans 13 residues. V shed 3 bases, J shed 6 bases, and the junction held 1 base outside the gene matches. CDR1 is ENHRY and CDR2 is SYGVKD in the germline V gene. The CDR3 loop is CAISDTGGQPQHF. The DNA of the CDR3 is TGTGCCATCAGTGACACAGGGGGTCAGCCCCAGCATTTT.

This clonotype was found a few times. The chain links TRBV7-9 to TRBJ2-7; D is uncertain. The germline CDR1 and CDR2 sequences are SEHNR and FQNEAQ (reference sequence). Deletions cut 5 bases from V and 9 bases from J, with 17 bases between. CDR3 length equals 13 residues. The CDR3 nucleotides are TGTGCCAGCAGCACTACGACATCAAAGGGGCAGTACTTC. Translated, it gives CASSTTTSKGQYF.

The rearrangement links TRBV29-1 to TRBJ1-1; D not resolved. Germline V CDR1 and CDR2: SQVTM, ANQGSEA. Trimming pared 3 bases from V and 3 bases from J, leaving 11 bases between. This CDR3 is built from 13 residues. The CDR3 DNA is TGCAGCGTTGAGATATCCCAGGACACTGAAGCTTTCTTT. Protein sequence: CSVEISQDTEAFF.

A few counts support this clonotype. A much larger clonotype is one base distant, so this may be a read error. This sequence joins TRBV28 and TRBJ2-7; the D is unclear. Germline V CDR1 and CDR2: MDHEN, SYDVKM. The CDR3 sequence is 15 residues long. The V end lost 2 bases, the J end lost 5 bases, and 16 bases lay between the germline ends. CDR3: CASSLGSFPTHEQYF. The CDR3 coding sequence is TGTGCCAGCAGTTTAGGAAGTTTCCCTACCCACGAGCAGTACTTC.

The CDR3 coding sequence is TGCAGCGTTGAAGTTGAGTCATACAATGAGCAGTTCTTC. This encodes CSVEVESYNEQFF. The rearrangement links TRBV29-1 to TRBJ2-1; D gene uncertain. This CDR3 is 13 amino acids long. CDR1 SQVTM and CDR2 ANQGSEA come from the germline V gene. V was clipped by 1 base and J by 4 bases, with 8 bases between them.

The chain combines TRBV20-1 with TRBJ1-2; unclear D gene. The germline gives CDR1 DFQATT, CDR2 SNEGSKA (reference sequence). Trimming removed 0 bases from V and 1 base from J, with 6 bases in between. The length of the CDR3 is 13 residues. The CDR3 bases are TGCAGTGCTAGAGACAGGATTAACTATGGCTACACCTTC. Its protein product is CSARDRINYGYTF.

This clonotype was picked up a small number of times. The chain links TRBV5-1 to TRBJ1-6; 8 bases are a match to TRBD1. Germline V gene sequence: CDR1 SGHRS, CDR2 YFSETQ. The CDR3 is 19 residues long. J was trimmed by 4 bases and V by 4 bases; bases with no gene match: 16. In nucleotides, the CDR3 is TGCGCCAGCAGCCAATACGGGACAGGCCTACCTTCTTATAATTCACCCCTCCACTTT. As protein: CASSQYGTGLPSYNSPLHF.

The J gene is TRBJ2-1, the V gene TRBV3-1; unclear D gene. V gave up 4 bases and J gave up 7 bases, with 8 bases separating them. The CDR3 length is 12 residues. Germline V CDR1 and CDR2: LGHDT, YNNKEL (reference sequence). CDR3 sequence: CASSPSRNEQFF. The DNA for the CDR3 is TGTGCCAGCAGCCCTTCGCGAAATGAGCAGTTCTTC.

The genes are TRBV5-1 and TRBJ2-1, with 7 bases identical to TRBD2. The trim removed 0 bases at V and 8 bases at J, leaving 20 bases unmatched. The germline V gene has CDR1 SGHRS and CDR2 YFSETQ. The CDR3 is 19 residues long. The CDR3 nucleotides are TGCGCCAGCAGCTTGGCCGGCCGGGCTAGCGGACTCCTAGGGGATGAGCAGTTCTTC. It codes for CASSLAGRASGLLGDEQFF. The whole variable domain, filled in from reference TRBV5-1 and TRBJ2-1, reads KAGVTQTPRYLIKTRGQQVTLSCSPISGHRSVSWYQQTPGQGLQFLFEYFSETQRNKGNFPGRFSGRQFSNSRSEMNVSTLELGDSALYLCASSLAGRASGLLGDEQFFGPGTRLTVL.

The chain carries TRBV12-3 or TRBV12-4 and TRBJ2-1, with 8 bases fitting TRBD1. CDR3 length equals 15 residues. V dropped 6 bases and J dropped 7; count of bases not matched to a gene: 11. CDR3 DNA: TGTGCCAGCAGGCCCTGGACAGGGCCGGGAAATGAGCAGTTCTTC. Its protein product is CASRPWTGPGNEQFF.

The V gene is TRBV5-1, the J gene TRBJ1-1, with 7 nucleotides matching TRBD1. Germline V gene sequence: CDR1 SGHRS, CDR2 YFSETQ. Trimming cost V 1 base and J 0 bases; bases outside gene matches: 3. There are 15 residues in the CDR3. CDR3 region: CASSLQGGMNTEAFF. CDR3 in DNA: TGCGCCAGCAGCTTGCAGGGGGGAATGAACACTGAAGCTTTCTTT.

This sequence joins TRBV12-3 or TRBV12-4 and TRBJ2-3, with D tentatively TRBD1 (7 bases). This CDR3 has 19 residues. Trimming left V 3 bases short and J 0 bases short, with 22 bases between. CDR3 bases: TGTGCCAGCAGTTTGCAGACTAGGGGGCTCGGAAAAAGCACAGATACGCAGTATTTT. Translation gives CASSLQTRGLGKSTDTQYF.

The chain joins TRBV20-1 to TRBJ2-7; D perhaps matches TRBD1 (5 bases). Per germline, CDR1 DFQATT and CDR2 SNEGSKA (reference sequence). The CDR3 spans 14 residues. Trimming removed 3 bases at V and 2 bases at J, with 14 bases between. CDR3 nucleotides: TGCAGTGCTAGGGGGCCCCTTACTCCCTACGAGCAGTACTTC. This encodes CSARGPLTPYEQYF.

This clonotype was seen a handful of times. The chain uses TRBV6-5 and TRBJ2-1; 11 nucleotides line up with TRBD2. The V gene end was trimmed by 4 bases and the J gene end by 0 bases; junction bases not matched to a gene: 8. This CDR3 comprises 18 residues. The germline gives CDR1 MNHEY, CDR2 SVGAGI. The CDR3 loop reads CASSSRTSGLLSYNEQFF. Here the CDR3 DNA reads TGTGCCAGCAGTTCTAGGACTAGCGGGCTACTCTCCTACAATGAGCAGTTCTTC.

V usage is TRBV5-1 and J usage is TRBJ2-3; TRBD2 agrees at 11 bases. V shed 3 bases and J 4 bases; nucleotides not matched to a gene: 4. CDR1 is SGHRS and CDR2 is YFSETQ in the germline V gene. This CDR3 is built from 15 residues. The DNA for the CDR3 is TGCGCCAGCAGCTATCTAGCGGGAGGCCCAGATACGCAGTATTTT. Its protein is CASSYLAGGPDTQYF.

The chain is built from TRBV7-3 and TRBJ2-5; D is possibly TRBD1 (5 bases). The J call may be faulty, since TRBJ2-7 better matches the DNA end. Germline-derived CDR1 and CDR2 are SGHTA and FQGTGA. The CDR3 has 13 residues. The CDR3, as DNA: TGTGCCAGCAGCTTAAATTGGGGCGGCGAGCAGTACTTC. The encoded protein is CASSLNWGGEQYF.

The chain recombines TRBV18 with TRBJ2-5; a weak D match, TRBD1 (5 bases). CDR3 length: 16 residues. With 4 bases removed from V and 1 base from J, the gap between germline ends came to 16 bases. CDR1 and CDR2 from the germline V gene are KGHSH and LQKENI. The CDR3 loop reads CASSRRTTSSQETQYF. The CDR3 DNA follows: TGTGCCAGCTCACGTCGGACAACTTCATCCCAAGAGACCCAGTACTTC.

Many counts were recorded for this clonotype. This chain connects TRBV5-1 to TRBJ2-1, with TRBD2 matching over 14 bases. V lost 4 bases to trimming and J lost 9 bases; unmatched junction nucleotides: 3. The CDR3 runs 14 residues. Germline V gives CDR1 SGHRS, CDR2 YFSETQ. The CDR3 protein is CASSLGLAGAEQFF. Written as DNA, the CDR3 is TGCGCCAGCAGCCTGGGACTAGCGGGAGCTGAGCAGTTCTTC.

In its sample, this clonotype was seen a few times. The rearrangement joins TRBV7-3 to TRBJ2-1; 7 nucleotides line up with TRBD2. The CDR3 loop spans 15 amino acids. CDR1 and CDR2 from the germline V gene are SGHTA and FQGTGA. Losses at the gene ends were 0 bases for V and 5 bases for J; bases not matched to a gene: 4. The CDR3 sequence: CASSLTLRGDNEQFF. The CDR3 DNA is TGTGCCAGCAGCTTAACCCTTCGGGGGGACAATGAGCAGTTCTTC.

J is TRBJ2-3 and V is TRBV5-4, with D perhaps TRBD2 (6 bases). V was cut by 0 bases and J by 6 bases, with 11 bases left in between. This CDR3 has 14 residues. Per germline, CDR1 SGHNT and CDR2 YYREEE (reference sequence). For the CDR3, the DNA is TGTGCCAGCAGCTTGGGGTTAGCGGAGGATACGCAGTATTTT. Translation gives CASSLGLAEDTQYF.

The table lists this clonotype with a few counts. The gene calls are TRBV4-3 and TRBJ2-3; D is perhaps TRBD2 (5 bases). CDR3 length: 17 residues. Germline-derived CDR1 and CDR2 are LGHNA and YSLEER. Trimming cost V 0 bases and J 2 bases, with 15 bases left between them. The DNA of the CDR3 is TGCGCCAGCAGCCAAGATAAAGAGGGATTAAACACAGATACGCAGTATTTT. It is translated as CASSQDKEGLNTDTQYF.